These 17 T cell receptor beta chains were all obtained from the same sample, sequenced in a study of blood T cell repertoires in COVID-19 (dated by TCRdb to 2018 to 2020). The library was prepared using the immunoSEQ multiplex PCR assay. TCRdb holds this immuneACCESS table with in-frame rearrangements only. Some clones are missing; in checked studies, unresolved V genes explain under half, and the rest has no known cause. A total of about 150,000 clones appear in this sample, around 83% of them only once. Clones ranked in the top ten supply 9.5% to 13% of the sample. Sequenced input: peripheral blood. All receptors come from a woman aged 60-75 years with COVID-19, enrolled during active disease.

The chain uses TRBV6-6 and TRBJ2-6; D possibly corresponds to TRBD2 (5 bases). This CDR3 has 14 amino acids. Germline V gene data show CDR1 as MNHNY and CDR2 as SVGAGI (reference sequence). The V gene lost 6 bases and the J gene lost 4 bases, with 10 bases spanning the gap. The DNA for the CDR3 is TGTGCCAGCAGGGACTTCTCAGGGGCCAACGTCCTGACTTTC. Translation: CASRDFSGANVLTF.

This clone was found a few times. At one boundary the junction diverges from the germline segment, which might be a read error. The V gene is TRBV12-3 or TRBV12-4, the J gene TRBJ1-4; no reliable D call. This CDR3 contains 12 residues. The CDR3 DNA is TGTGCCAGCAGCCGAGTGTACGAAAGACTGTTTTTT. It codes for CASSRVYERLFF.

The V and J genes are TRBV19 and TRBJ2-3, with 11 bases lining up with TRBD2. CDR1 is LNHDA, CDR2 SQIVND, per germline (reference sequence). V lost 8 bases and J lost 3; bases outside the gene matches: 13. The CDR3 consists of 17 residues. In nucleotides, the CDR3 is TGTGCCAGTGATTCGGGATTAGCGGGGGGGCGGACAGATACGCAGTATTTT. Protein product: CASDSGLAGGRTDTQYF.

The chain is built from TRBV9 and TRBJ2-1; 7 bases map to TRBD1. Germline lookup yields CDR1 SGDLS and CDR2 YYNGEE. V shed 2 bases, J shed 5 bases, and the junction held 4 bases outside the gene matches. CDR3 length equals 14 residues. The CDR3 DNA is TGTGCCAGCAGCGTCCGGACAGGCAACAATGAGCAGTTCTTC. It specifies CASSVRTGNNEQFF.

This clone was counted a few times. The CDR3 here is CAISETSGRGGAYNEQFF. CDR3 nucleotide sequence: TGTGCCATCAGTGAAACTAGCGGGAGGGGAGGTGCCTACAATGAGCAGTTCTTC. The V call is TRBV10-3, the J call TRBJ2-1; 13 bases line up with TRBD2. V gave up 3 bases and J gave up 2 bases; unmatched junction bases: 7. The CDR3 is 18 residues long. Germline CDR1 is ENHRY and CDR2 is SYGVKD.

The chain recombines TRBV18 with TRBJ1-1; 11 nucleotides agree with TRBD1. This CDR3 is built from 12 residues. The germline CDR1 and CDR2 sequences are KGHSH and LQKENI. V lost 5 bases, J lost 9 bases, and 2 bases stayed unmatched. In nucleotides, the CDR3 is TGTGCCAGCTCATCGGACAGGGGGCAAGCTTTCTTT. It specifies CASSSDRGQAFF.

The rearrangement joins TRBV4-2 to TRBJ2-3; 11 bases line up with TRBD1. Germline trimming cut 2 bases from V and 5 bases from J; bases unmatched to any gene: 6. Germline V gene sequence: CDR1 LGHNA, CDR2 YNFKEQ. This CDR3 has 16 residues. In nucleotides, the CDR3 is TGTGCCAGCAGCCAAAATGGACAGGGGGCTGGAGATACGCAGTATTTT. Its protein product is CASSQNGQGAGDTQYF.

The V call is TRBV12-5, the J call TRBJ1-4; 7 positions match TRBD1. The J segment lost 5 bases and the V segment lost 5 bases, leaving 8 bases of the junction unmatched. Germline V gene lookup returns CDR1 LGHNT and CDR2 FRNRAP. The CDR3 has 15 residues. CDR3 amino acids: CASGPTGQRNEKLFF. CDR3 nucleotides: TGTGCTAGTGGTCCTACGGGACAGCGAAATGAAAAACTGTTTTTT.

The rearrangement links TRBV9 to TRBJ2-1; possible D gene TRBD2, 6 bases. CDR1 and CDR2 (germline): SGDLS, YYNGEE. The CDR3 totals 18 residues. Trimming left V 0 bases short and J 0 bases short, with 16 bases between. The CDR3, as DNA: TGTGCCAGCAGCGTAGCTACGGGTGGAGGGCCCTCCTACAATGAGCAGTTCTTC. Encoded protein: CASSVATGGGPSYNEQFF.

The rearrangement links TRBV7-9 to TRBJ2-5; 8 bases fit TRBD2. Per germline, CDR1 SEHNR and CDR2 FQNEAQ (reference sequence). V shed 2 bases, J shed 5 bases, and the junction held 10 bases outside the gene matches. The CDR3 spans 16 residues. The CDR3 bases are TGTGCCAGCAGCTTAAATCGGCCCCTAGCGGGCGAGACCCAGTACTTC. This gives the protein CASSLNRPLAGETQYF.

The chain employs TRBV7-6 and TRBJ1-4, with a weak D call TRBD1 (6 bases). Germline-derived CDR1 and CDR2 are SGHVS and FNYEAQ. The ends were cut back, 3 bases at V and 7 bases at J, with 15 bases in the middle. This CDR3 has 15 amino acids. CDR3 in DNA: TGTGCCAGCAGCTTCAACAGGGCCAGGGGTGAAAAACTGTTTTTT. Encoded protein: CASSFNRARGEKLFF.

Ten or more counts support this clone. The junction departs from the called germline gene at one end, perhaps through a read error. The CDR3 DNA follows: TGTGCTAGCAGCCCCTCCCCAGGGGCGAACACCGGGGAGCTGTTTTTT. Residues: CASSPSPGANTGELFF. V usage is TRBV7-7 and J usage is TRBJ2-2; possibly TRBD1 for D (6 bases). The CDR3 loop spans 16 amino acids. Per the germline V gene, CDR1 is SSHAT and CDR2 is FNYEAQ (reference sequence).

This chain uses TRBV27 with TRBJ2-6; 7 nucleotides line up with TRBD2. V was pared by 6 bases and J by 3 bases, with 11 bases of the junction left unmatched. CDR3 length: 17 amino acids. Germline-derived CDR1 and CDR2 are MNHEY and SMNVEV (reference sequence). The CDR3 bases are TGTGCCAGCAGCCCCTCCCGGGGAGGGTATGGGGCCAACGTCCTGACTTTC. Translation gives CASSPSRGGYGANVLTF.

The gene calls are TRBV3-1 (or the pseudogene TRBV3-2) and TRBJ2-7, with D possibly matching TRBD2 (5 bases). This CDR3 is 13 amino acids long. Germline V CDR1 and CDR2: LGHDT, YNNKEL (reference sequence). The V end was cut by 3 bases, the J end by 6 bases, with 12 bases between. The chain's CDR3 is CASSQASGGEQYV. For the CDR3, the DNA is TGTGCCAGCAGCCAGGCCAGCGGAGGCGAGCAGTACGTC.

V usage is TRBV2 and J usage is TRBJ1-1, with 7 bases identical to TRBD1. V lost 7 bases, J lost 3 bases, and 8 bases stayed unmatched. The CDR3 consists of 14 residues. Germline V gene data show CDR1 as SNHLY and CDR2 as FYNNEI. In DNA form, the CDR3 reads TGTGCCAGCATCCAACAGGGGTCTCACACTGAAGCTTTCTTT. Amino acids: CASIQQGSHTEAFF.

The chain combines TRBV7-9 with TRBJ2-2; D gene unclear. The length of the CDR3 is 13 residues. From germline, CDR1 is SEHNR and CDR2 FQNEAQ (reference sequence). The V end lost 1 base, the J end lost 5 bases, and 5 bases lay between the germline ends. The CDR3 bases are TGTGCCAGCAGCTTAGAAGCGACCGGGGAGCTGTTTTTT. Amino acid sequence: CASSLEATGELFF.

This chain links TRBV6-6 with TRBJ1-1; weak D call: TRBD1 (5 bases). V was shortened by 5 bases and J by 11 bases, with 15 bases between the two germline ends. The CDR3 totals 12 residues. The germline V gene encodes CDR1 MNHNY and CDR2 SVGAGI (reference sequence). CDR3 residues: CASSLGEGRAFF. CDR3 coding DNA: TGTGCCAGCAGTCTCGGGGAGGGGAGGGCTTTCTTT.